The rows below give T cell receptor beta chains drawn from one sample of a study of long-term antiretroviral therapy in people with HIV. TCRdb keeps only in-frame clones here, not all; method: immunoSEQ multiplex PCR. The sample carries around 11,000 clones, more than 85% recorded once. The sequencing used unsorted PBMCs, collected 0.2 years before starting antiretroviral therapy. The receptors originated from a woman in her forties with HIV. The conserved cysteine and the conserved F or W are not part of the CDR3 here.

len: 14; j_gene: TRBJ1-3; v_gene: TRBV18; CDR3aa: ASSPTPGQSGNTIY
len: 7; j_gene: TRBJ2-7; v_gene: TRBV3-1/TRBV3-2; CDR3aa: ASSLEQY
len: 14; j_gene: TRBJ2-7; v_gene: TRBV2; CDR3aa: ASRLGGGGTSYEQY
len: 13; j_gene: TRBJ1-3; v_gene: TRBV6-5; CDR3aa: ASSLGDSSGNTIY
len: 11; j_gene: TRBJ2-3; v_gene: TRBV7-8; CDR3aa: ASSFDRADTQY
len: 12; j_gene: TRBJ1-5; v_gene: TRBV6-5; CDR3aa: ASRTGQGIQPQH
len: 12; j_gene: TRBJ1-6; v_gene: TRBV6-1; CDR3aa: ASSEFGGNSPLH
len: 13; j_gene: TRBJ2-2; v_gene: TRBV30; CDR3aa: AWSSGQGNTGELF
len: 10; j_gene: TRBJ1-1; v_gene: TRBV18; CDR3aa: ASSRGTLEAF
len: 14; j_gene: TRBJ1-2; v_gene: TRBV5-5; CDR3aa: ASSLRQGLYNYGYT
len: 15; j_gene: TRBJ2-2; v_gene: TRBV5-3; CDR3aa: ARSFEECRANTGELF
len: 12; j_gene: TRBJ2-7; v_gene: TRBV30; CDR3aa: AWRGLGGSYEQY
len: 15; j_gene: TRBJ2-3; v_gene: TRBV18; CDR3aa: ASSPLPGQGETDTQY
len: 10; j_gene: TRBJ2-1; v_gene: TRBV30; CDR3aa: AWSVPVGEQF
len: 12; j_gene: TRBJ2-5; v_gene: TRBV7-2; CDR3aa: ASSSSQGSETQY
len: 12; j_gene: TRBJ2-5; v_gene: TRBV30; CDR3aa: AWSLPGQGRRQY
len: 14; j_gene: TRBJ1-1; v_gene: TRBV5-6; CDR3aa: ASSPGQGKGVTEAF
len: 15; j_gene: TRBJ1-3; v_gene: TRBV10-3; CDR3aa: AITSRGQGGTRNTIY
len: 10; j_gene: TRBJ2-7; v_gene: TRBV10-3; CDR3aa: AMGTGGYEQY
len: 12; j_gene: TRBJ2-3; v_gene: TRBV6-5; CDR3aa: ASRTGEGTDTQY
len: 12; j_gene: TRBJ1-1; v_gene: TRBV6-6; CDR3aa: ASRIQAGDTEAF
len: 12; j_gene: TRBJ2-1; v_gene: TRBV19; CDR3aa: ASSMRGAYNEQF
len: 13; j_gene: TRBJ1-2; v_gene: TRBV11-2; CDR3aa: ASSLEMEGSYGYT
len: 16; j_gene: TRBJ1-2; v_gene: TRBV18; CDR3aa: ASSPQGDLGTGGYGYT
len: 12; j_gene: TRBJ1-4; v_gene: TRBV30; CDR3aa: AWSVPYGNEKLF
len: 11; j_gene: TRBJ2-7; v_gene: TRBV18; CDR3aa: ASSPSDAYEQY
len: 13; j_gene: TRBJ2-7; v_gene: TRBV7-9; CDR3aa: ASSFSGRERNEQY
len: 12; j_gene: TRBJ1-6; v_gene: TRBV30; CDR3aa: AWSTDRGHSPLH
len: 11; j_gene: TRBJ1-3; v_gene: TRBV7-2; CDR3aa: ASSPGRVNTIY
len: 15; j_gene: TRBJ2-2; v_gene: TRBV29-1; CDR3aa: SVMGLAGRANTGELF
len: 14; j_gene: TRBJ2-1; v_gene: TRBV7-9; CDR3aa: ASSPRTDSSYNEQF
len: 14; j_gene: TRBJ2-1; v_gene: TRBV5-5; CDR3aa: ASSADYTAGGNEQF
len: 11; j_gene: TRBJ2-5; v_gene: TRBV6-1; CDR3aa: ATHRVPQETQY
len: 12; j_gene: TRBJ2-7; v_gene: TRBV6-5; CDR3aa: ASSPTSGNYEQY
len: 12; j_gene: TRBJ1-5; v_gene: TRBV27; CDR3aa: ASSFRYSNQPQH
len: 11; j_gene: TRBJ2-3; v_gene: TRBV29-1; CDR3aa: SVVAGGEDTQY
len: 14; j_gene: TRBJ1-5; v_gene: TRBV2; CDR3aa: ASSRRRGGSNQPQH
len: 12; j_gene: TRBJ1-5; v_gene: TRBV6-5; CDR3aa: ASSFGQEYQPQH
len: 10; j_gene: TRBJ1-4; v_gene: TRBV28; CDR3aa: ASSLKREKLF
len: 13; j_gene: TRBJ1-5; v_gene: TRBV6-6; CDR3aa: ASSLQGISNQPQH
len: 11; j_gene: TRBJ1-1; v_gene: TRBV7-9; CDR3aa: ASRYDRNTEAF
len: 12; j_gene: TRBJ1-2; v_gene: TRBV9; CDR3aa: ASSVAGQGAGYT
len: 14; j_gene: TRBJ2-5; v_gene: TRBV6-5; CDR3aa: ASSYGLAGPGETQY
len: 11; j_gene: TRBJ1-1; v_gene: TRBV19; CDR3aa: ASKEGGNTEAF
len: 13; j_gene: TRBJ1-3; v_gene: TRBV5-6; CDR3aa: ASSFRDRDVDTIY
len: 15; j_gene: TRBJ2-5; v_gene: TRBV7-9; CDR3aa: ASSPQPGTASYETQY
len: 13; j_gene: TRBJ1-2; v_gene: TRBV27; CDR3aa: ASSLFRGTNYGYT